This T cell receptor beta chain was sequenced in a study of OX40 agonist ivuxolimab in advanced cancers. Overall study context: It was ivuxolimab, an agonistic anti-OX40 (CD134) antibody, that patients were treated with. Patients in dose escalation had liver, melanoma, kidney or head and neck cancers.

Blood samples were obtained at baseline, cycle 4 day 1, and cycle 7 day 1. The V gene lost 1 base and the J gene lost 1 base, with 5 bases spanning the gap. Looked up from germline, CDR1 is KGHSH and CDR2 is LQKENI. The CDR3 has 13 residues. In regard to this clone: The target antigen is unknown.

The repertoire was sequenced with immunoSEQ multiplex PCR; TCRdb's copy has only in-frame clones and lacks some. Among 48,000 or so clones listed, roughly 83% were seen once. Study-wide points: Low clonal expansion, among the lowest seen, marked partial responders at 0.1-3.0 mg/kg.

Sequencing was performed on CD4+ or CD8+ T cells sorted from blood, taken in a trial of the OX40 agonist ivuxolimab. This chain connects TRBV18 to TRBJ2-7; D gene unclear. The clonotype was recovered from an adult with an advanced solid tumor such as melanoma, head and neck, liver or kidney cancer. This CDR3 reads CASSPLRSYEQYF. The CDR3 DNA reads as TGTGCCAGCTCACCACTAAGGTCCTACGAGCAGTACTTC.